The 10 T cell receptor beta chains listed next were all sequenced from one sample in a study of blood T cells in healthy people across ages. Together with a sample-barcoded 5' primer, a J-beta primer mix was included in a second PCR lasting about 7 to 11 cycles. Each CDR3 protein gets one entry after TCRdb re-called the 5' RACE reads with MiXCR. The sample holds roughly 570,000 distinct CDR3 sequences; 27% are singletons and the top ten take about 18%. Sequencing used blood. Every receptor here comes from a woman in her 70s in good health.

DNA for the CDR3: TGTGCCAGCAGCTTAGGGCAGGGAATCGATACGCAGTATTTT. Its protein is CASSLGQGIDTQYF. The chain recombines TRBV7-2 with TRBJ2-3, with D possibly being TRBD1 (5 bases). The CDR3 contains 14 residues. V was pared by 1 base and J by 6 bases, with 11 bases between. Germline CDR1 reads SGHTA; CDR2 reads FQGNSA.

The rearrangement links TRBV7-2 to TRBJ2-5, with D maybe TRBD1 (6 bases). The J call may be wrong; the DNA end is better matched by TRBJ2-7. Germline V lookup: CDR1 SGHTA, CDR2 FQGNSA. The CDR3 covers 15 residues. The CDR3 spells CASTLGRGGRYEQYF. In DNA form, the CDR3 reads TGTGCCAGCACCCTCGGACGTGGGGGCAGGTACGAGCAGTACTTC.

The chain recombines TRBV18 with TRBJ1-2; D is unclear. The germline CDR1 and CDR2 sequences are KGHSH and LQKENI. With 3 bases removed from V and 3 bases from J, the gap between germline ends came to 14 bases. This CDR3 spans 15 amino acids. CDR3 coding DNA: TGTGCCAGCTCACCTTTCGGGCGCCCGGACTATGGCTACACCTTC. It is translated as CASSPFGRPDYGYTF.

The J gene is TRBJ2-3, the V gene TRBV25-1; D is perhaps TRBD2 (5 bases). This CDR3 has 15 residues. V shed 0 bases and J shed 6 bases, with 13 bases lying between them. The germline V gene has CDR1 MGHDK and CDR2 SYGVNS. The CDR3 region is CASSEYVRVSDTQYF. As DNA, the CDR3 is TGTGCCAGCAGTGAATATGTGAGGGTTTCGGATACGCAGTATTTT.

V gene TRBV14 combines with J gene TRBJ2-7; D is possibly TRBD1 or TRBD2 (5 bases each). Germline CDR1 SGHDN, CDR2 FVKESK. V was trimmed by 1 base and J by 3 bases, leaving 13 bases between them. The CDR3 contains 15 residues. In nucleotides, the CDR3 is TGTGCCAGCAGCCAAGTGGTGGGACGGAACTACGAGCAGTACTTC. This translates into CASSQVVGRNYEQYF.

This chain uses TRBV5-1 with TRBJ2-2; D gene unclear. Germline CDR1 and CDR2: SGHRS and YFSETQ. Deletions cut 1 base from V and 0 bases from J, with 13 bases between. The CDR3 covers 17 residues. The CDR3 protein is CASSLSPPPANTGELFF. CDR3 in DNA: TGCGCCAGCAGCTTGTCACCGCCTCCAGCGAACACCGGGGAGCTGTTTTTT.

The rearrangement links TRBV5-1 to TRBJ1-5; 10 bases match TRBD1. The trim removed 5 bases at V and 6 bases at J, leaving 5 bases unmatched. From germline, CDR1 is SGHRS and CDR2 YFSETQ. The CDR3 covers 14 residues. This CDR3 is CASSPGTGVQPQHF. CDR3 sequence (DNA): TGCGCCAGCAGTCCCGGGACAGGGGTTCAGCCCCAGCATTTT.

CDR3 loop: CASSQRWHLNTEAFF. CDR3 sequence (DNA): TGTGCCAGCAGCCAAAGGTGGCACCTGAACACTGAAGCTTTCTTT. The gene calls are TRBV3-1 and TRBJ1-1, with D uncertain. The CDR3 covers 15 residues. The V end was cut by 2 bases, the J end by 0 bases, with 10 bases between. The germline V gene encodes CDR1 LGHDT and CDR2 YNNKEL (reference sequence).

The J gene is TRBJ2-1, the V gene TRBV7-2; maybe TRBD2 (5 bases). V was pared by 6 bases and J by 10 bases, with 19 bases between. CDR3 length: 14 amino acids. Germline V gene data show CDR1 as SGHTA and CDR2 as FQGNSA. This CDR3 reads CASRSDGGPVEQFF. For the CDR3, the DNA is TGTGCCAGCAGGTCCGACGGAGGCCCAGTGGAGCAGTTCTTC.

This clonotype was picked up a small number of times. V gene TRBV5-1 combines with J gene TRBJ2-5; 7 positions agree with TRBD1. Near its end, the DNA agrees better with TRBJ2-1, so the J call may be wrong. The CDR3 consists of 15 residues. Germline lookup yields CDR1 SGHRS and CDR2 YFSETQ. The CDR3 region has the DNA TGCGCCAGCAGCCTGGGACAGCTAGACTACAATGAGCAGTTCTTC. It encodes CASSLGQLDYNEQFF.